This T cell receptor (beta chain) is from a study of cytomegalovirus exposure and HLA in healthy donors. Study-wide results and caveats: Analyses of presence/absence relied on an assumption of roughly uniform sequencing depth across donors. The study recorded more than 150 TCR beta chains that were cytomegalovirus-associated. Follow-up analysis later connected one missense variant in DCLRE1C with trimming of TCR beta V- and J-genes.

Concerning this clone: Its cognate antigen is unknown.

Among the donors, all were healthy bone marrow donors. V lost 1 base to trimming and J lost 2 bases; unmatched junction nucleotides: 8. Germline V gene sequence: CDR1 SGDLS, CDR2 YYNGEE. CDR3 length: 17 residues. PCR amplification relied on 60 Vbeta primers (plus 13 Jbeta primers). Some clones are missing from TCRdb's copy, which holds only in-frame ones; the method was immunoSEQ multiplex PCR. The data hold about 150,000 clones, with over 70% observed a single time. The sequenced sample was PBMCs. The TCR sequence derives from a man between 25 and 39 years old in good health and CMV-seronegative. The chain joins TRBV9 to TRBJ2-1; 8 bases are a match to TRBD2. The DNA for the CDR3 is TGTGCCAGCAGCGTATTGTCGAGCGGGAGCCCCTACAATGAGCAGTTCTTC. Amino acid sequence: CASSVLSSGSPYNEQFF.